This TCR beta chain appears in the sequencing data of a study of CD8 T cells in ankylosing spondylitis. J was trimmed by 3 bases and V by 6 bases; bases with no gene match: 5. Germline values: CDR1 ENHRY, CDR2 SYGVKD. This CDR3 region has 14 residues. In its sample, this clonotype was seen many times. Antigen specificity is unknown. 5'-RACE, quantitative and with molecular barcodes, yielded the TCR beta libraries. MiXCR, run by TCRdb on the 5' RACE reads, gives a single entry per CDR3 protein. Of 200,000 to 300,000 distinct CDR3 sequences listed, roughly a tenth are singletons. Overall study findings and caveats: Past research had described some motif variants in reactive arthritis synovial fluid and blood. Disease-linked clones bore a CD8+ phenotype, appearing relatively rarely in peripheral blood. Seemingly characteristic of ankylosing spondylitis blood was a TCR beta motif consisting of about 8 highly homologous variants.

The specimen was blood, either unsorted or a sorted T cell fraction (not recorded which). The chain combines TRBV10-3 with TRBJ2-7; 10 bases agree with TRBD1. The receptor's source is a male donor with ankylosing spondylitis or in good health (not recorded which). Here the CDR3 reads CAISAGTGVYEQYF. CDR3 sequence (DNA): TGTGCCATCAGCGCCGGGACAGGGGTCTACGAGCAGTACTTC.